This entry lists 30 T cell receptor beta chains sequenced from one sample in a study of shared clonotypes between healthy human individuals. Using immunoSEQ multiplex PCR, the repertoire was profiled, and TCRdb retains in-frame clones only, with some absent. The data hold approximately 340,000 clones, with under 80% observed a single time. Sequencing used memory CD4+ T cells sorted from blood. Subset: CD45RA-negative fraction. All receptors come from a young man in good health.

J is TRBJ2-3 and V is TRBV5-6, with D unclear. CDR3 size: 16 residues. The germline V and J ends were trimmed by 1 base and 2 bases, with 14 bases remaining between them. Germline CDR1 SGHDT, CDR2 YYEEEE. The CDR3 DNA sequence: TGTGCCAGCAGCTTGTATGGCGGAACGACCACAGATACGCAGTATTTT. The encoded protein is CASSLYGGTTTDTQYF.

The rearrangement joins TRBV7-8 to TRBJ2-5; 10 nucleotides match TRBD2. The CDR3 consists of 16 residues. V shed 1 base, J shed 5 bases, and the junction held 7 bases outside the gene matches. Per the germline V gene, CDR1 is SGHVS and CDR2 is FQNEAQ. In nucleotides, the CDR3 is TGTGCCAGCAGCTTAGATTCTAGCGGGGGCGGGGAGACCCAGTACTTC. It encodes CASSLDSSGGGETQYF.

CDR3 DNA: TGTGCCAGCAGCTTGAGGGGGCAAGGCAATCAGCCCCAGCATTTT. This gives the protein CASSLRGQGNQPQHF. The genes are TRBV11-2 and TRBJ1-5; the match to TRBD1 covers 7 bases. Germline V gene sequence: CDR1 SGHAT, CDR2 FQNNGV. V was pared by 3 bases and J by 2 bases, with 4 bases of the junction left unmatched. This CDR3 spans 15 amino acids. The complete variable domain, with remaining parts taken from reference TRBV11-2 and TRBJ1-5, reads EAGVAQSPRYKIIEKRQSVAFWCNPISGHATLYWYQQILGQGPKLLIQFQNNGVVDDSQLPKDRFSAERLKGVDSTLKIQPAKLEDSAVYLCASSLRGQGNQPQHFGDGTRLSIL.

The chain is built from TRBV18 and TRBJ2-5; D gene ambiguous. Trimming left V 2 bases short and J 1 base short, with 8 bases between. Germline assignment: CDR1 KGHSH and CDR2 LQKENI. The CDR3 consists of 14 residues. CDR3 DNA: TGTGCCAGCTCACCAGCTCCTACCCAAGAGACCCAGTACTTC. This translates into CASSPAPTQETQYF.

The chain joins TRBV14 to TRBJ2-6; D is unclear. Deletions cut 0 bases from V and 0 bases from J, with 12 bases between. The CDR3 extends over 18 amino acids. CDR1 is SGHDN, CDR2 FVKESK, per germline. DNA of the CDR3: TGTGCCAGCAGCCAAGATGGTGTGAGATTCTCTGGGGCCAACGTCCTGACTTTC. This sequence encodes CASSQDGVRFSGANVLTF.

This clone was seen a single time. The genes are TRBV30 and TRBJ2-7; the D gene is possibly TRBD2 (5 bases). This CDR3 contains 15 residues. Trimming took off 0 bases at V and 4 bases at J, with 16 bases between the two ends. Germline CDR1 reads GTSNPN; CDR2 reads SVGIG (reference sequence). CDR3 DNA: TGTGCCTGGAGTGTTCTGGGTGGTTCGGGATACGAGCAGTACTTC. Translated, it gives CAWSVLGGSGYEQYF.

This clone was found many times. The chain combines TRBV19 with TRBJ2-7, with D possibly matching TRBD1 (5 bases). V was shortened by 4 bases and J by 2 bases, with 9 bases between the two germline ends. The CDR3 consists of 13 residues. Germline lookup yields CDR1 LNHDA and CDR2 SQIVND (reference sequence). CDR3 DNA: TGTGCCAGTAGTAGGCAGGGCGCCTACGAGCAGTACTTC. Its protein product is CASSRQGAYEQYF.

This clone was picked up a small number of times. Additional DNA sequences in this sample encode the identical CDR3. CDR3: CASSLGQGSTDTQYF. The CDR3 DNA is TGCGCCAGCAGCTTAGGACAGGGGAGCACAGATACGCAGTATTTT. The V and J genes are TRBV5-1 and TRBJ2-3, with 9 nucleotides matching TRBD1. The germline gives CDR1 SGHRS, CDR2 YFSETQ. Trimming removed 2 bases from V and 0 bases from J; junction bases left unmatched: 1. The CDR3 contains 15 residues.

The chain combines TRBV4-3 with TRBJ2-2, with 7 bases identical to TRBD1. V lost 5 bases and J lost 2; bases outside the gene matches: 14. Germline CDR1 and CDR2: LGHNA and YSLEER. The CDR3 runs to 18 residues. As DNA, the CDR3 is TGCGCCAGCAGCGCCGAGGTCGTCCGGGACAGCAACACCGGGGAGCTGTTTTTT. It codes for CASSAEVVRDSNTGELFF.

This clone was picked up one time. V usage is TRBV15 and J usage is TRBJ1-1; tentatively, D is TRBD1 (5 bases). The V end was cut by 0 bases, the J end by 4 bases, with 6 bases between. This CDR3 is built from 13 residues. CDR1 and CDR2 from the germline V gene are LNHNV and YYDKDF (reference sequence). The CDR3 region is CATSRDRATEAFF. CDR3 bases: TGTGCCACCAGCAGAGACAGGGCCACTGAAGCTTTCTTT.

The chain employs TRBV5-1 and TRBJ2-7, with D unclear. V was pared by 4 bases and J by 0 bases, with 14 bases between. The CDR3 has 15 residues. Per germline, CDR1 SGHRS and CDR2 YFSETQ. CDR3 DNA sequence: TGCGCCAGCAGCCCGACACCGACAAGCTCCTACGAGCAGTACTTC. Translating it yields CASSPTPTSSYEQYF.

A few counts support this clone. The chain combines TRBV6-6 with TRBJ1-5, with D uncertain. Germline V lookup: CDR1 MNHNY, CDR2 SVGAGI (reference sequence). V lost 6 bases and J 4 bases, leaving 19 bases between the germline ends. The CDR3 has 16 residues. The CDR3 loop reads CASSPLTGSGNQPQHF. CDR3 sequence (DNA): TGTGCCAGCAGCCCTCTTACGGGGTCGGGAAATCAGCCCCAGCATTTT.

The V and J genes are TRBV7-6 and TRBJ2-1; 7 positions agree with TRBD1. CDR3 size: 16 residues. The V and J ends lost 2 bases and 7 bases, in that order; junction bases with no gene match: 11. CDR1 SGHVS and CDR2 FNYEAQ come from the germline V gene. The CDR3 sequence is CASSLLGGQAENEQFF. CDR3 sequence (DNA): TGTGCCAGCAGCTTATTAGGAGGACAGGCCGAGAATGAGCAGTTCTTC.

The chain links TRBV11-2 to TRBJ2-5; D gene unclear. V lost 0 bases, J lost 5 bases, and 13 bases lay in between. Germline CDR1 is SGHAT and CDR2 is FQNNGV. CDR3 length equals 15 residues. Written as DNA, the CDR3 is TGTGCCAGCAGCTTAGAACGCATCTACGGGGAGACCCAGTACTTC. Protein product: CASSLERIYGETQYF.

The gene calls are TRBV5-4 and TRBJ1-1; D might be TRBD1 (5 bases). From germline, CDR1 is SGHNT and CDR2 YYREEE (reference sequence). The germline V and J ends were trimmed by 4 bases and 1 base, with 11 bases remaining between them. CDR3 size: 14 residues. The CDR3: CASSPTVSNTEAFF. The CDR3 DNA sequence: TGTGCCAGCAGCCCGACAGTCTCGAACACTGAAGCTTTCTTT.

This clone showed up just a few times. The chain uses TRBV7-8 and TRBJ2-7; 8 bases align to TRBD2. There are 15 residues in the CDR3. With 2 bases clipped from V and 0 bases from J, the junction kept 3 bases outside the gene matches. CDR1 is SGHVS and CDR2 is FQNEAQ in the germline V gene. CDR3 DNA: TGTGCCAGCAGCTTACGGGAGGGGAGCTCCTACGAGCAGTACTTC. Encoded protein: CASSLREGSSYEQYF.

The CDR3 region has the DNA TGTGCCAGCAGCATTATGGGGGCCGCTGCTTACGGCTACACCTTC. Translated: CASSIMGAAAYGYTF. This sequence joins TRBV7-8 and TRBJ1-2; a weak D match, TRBD1 (6 bases). Germline assignment: CDR1 SGHVS and CDR2 FQNEAQ. The V end was cut by 5 bases, the J end by 8 bases, with 21 bases between. This CDR3 is 15 amino acids long.

The chain is built from TRBV5-1 and TRBJ1-1, with D unclear. The ends were cut back, 0 bases at V and 0 bases at J, with 9 bases in the middle. The CDR3 is 15 residues long. The germline V gene encodes CDR1 SGHRS and CDR2 YFSETQ. The CDR3 sequence: CASSLERGMNTEAFF. The CDR3 region has the DNA TGCGCCAGCAGCTTGGAACGGGGAATGAACACTGAAGCTTTCTTT.

The rearrangement joins TRBV5-6 to TRBJ2-1; D not resolved. In germline, CDR1 is SGHDT, CDR2 YYEEEE. V was clipped by 5 bases and J by 2 bases, with 11 bases between them. The CDR3 spans 14 residues. CDR3 sequence (DNA): TGTGCCAGCAGGGTCGACATTACCTACAATGAGCAGTTCTTC. It yields the protein CASRVDITYNEQFF.

This chain connects TRBV4-1 to TRBJ2-3, with 9 bases fitting TRBD2. The trim removed 2 bases at V and 3 bases at J, leaving 9 bases unmatched. Germline values: CDR1 MGHRA, CDR2 YSYEKL. This CDR3 comprises 17 residues. The CDR3 DNA reads TGCGCCAGCAGCCAATTAATTAGCGGGAGTGGGACAGATACGCAGTATTTT. It specifies CASSQLISGSGTDTQYF.

The chain combines TRBV10-3 with TRBJ1-2, with D tentatively TRBD1 (5 bases). V was shortened by 0 bases and J by 5 bases, with 16 bases between the two germline ends. This CDR3 has 16 residues. Germline lookup yields CDR1 ENHRY and CDR2 SYGVKD. CDR3 bases: TGTGCCATCAGTGAGTCGAGGTCAGGGACCTCTTATGGCTACACCTTC. Translating it yields CAISESRSGTSYGYTF.

This chain connects TRBV18 to TRBJ2-5, with unresolved D. V lost 3 bases and J 2 bases, leaving 4 bases between the germline ends. The CDR3 is made up of 12 amino acids. Germline lookup yields CDR1 KGHSH and CDR2 LQKENI. The CDR3 DNA sequence: TGTGCCAGCTCACCTCAACAAGAGACCCAGTACTTC. Encoded protein: CASSPQQETQYF.

The chain is built from TRBV9 and TRBJ2-3, with D possibly being TRBD1 or TRBD2 (5 bases each). This CDR3 has 16 amino acids. The germline gives CDR1 SGDLS, CDR2 YYNGEE. V was cut by 3 bases and J by 0 bases, with 14 bases left in between. The CDR3 loop reads CASSGYGASSTDTQYF. The CDR3 DNA follows: TGTGCCAGCAGCGGATACGGGGCGTCAAGCACAGATACGCAGTATTTT.

V and J are TRBV27 and TRBJ2-7, with D maybe TRBD1 (5 bases). This CDR3 region has 14 residues. Trimming pared 2 bases from V and 6 bases from J, leaving 14 bases between. Germline V gives CDR1 MNHEY, CDR2 SMNVEV (reference sequence). The CDR3 nucleotides are TGTGCCAGCAGTTTAACCGGACACCGGAGCGAGCAGTACTTC. Protein product: CASSLTGHRSEQYF.

This chain connects TRBV30 to TRBJ2-3, with 9 bases identical to TRBD1. The CDR3 loop spans 14 amino acids. CDR1 and CDR2 from the germline V gene are GTSNPN and SVGIG (reference sequence). The V segment lost 0 bases and the J segment 9 bases; nucleotides outside the gene matches: 7. DNA for the CDR3: TGTGCCTGGAGTGTAAGTCGGACAGGGGTGACGCAGTATTTT. Translating gives CAWSVSRTGVTQYF.

This clone was seen just once. For the CDR3, the DNA is TGTGCCTGGACCGGCCTCGTTTACTATGGCTACACCTTC. As protein: CAWTGLVYYGYTF. V gene TRBV30 combines with J gene TRBJ1-2; no reliable D call. The CDR3 sequence is 13 residues long. Trimming took off 4 bases at V and 3 bases at J, with 12 bases between the two ends. CDR1 is GTSNPN, CDR2 SVGIG, per germline (reference sequence).

The V gene is TRBV19, the J gene TRBJ1-1; weak D call: TRBD1 (6 bases). CDR1 is LNHDA, CDR2 SQIVND, per germline (reference sequence). The V and J ends lost 7 bases and 5 bases respectively, with 17 bases between them. CDR3 length equals 14 residues. The CDR3 region has the DNA TGTGCCAGTACACCACAGGGTAGTGGGACTGAAGCTTTCTTT. It translates to CASTPQGSGTEAFF.

The rearrangement links TRBV27 to TRBJ1-5; no clear D gene. The germline gives CDR1 MNHEY, CDR2 SMNVEV (reference sequence). This CDR3 is built from 14 residues. V lost 6 bases to trimming and J lost 2 bases, with 11 bases between them. This chain's CDR3 is CASSRGGGNQPQHF. DNA for the CDR3: TGTGCCAGCAGCCGGGGTGGCGGCAATCAGCCCCAGCATTTT.

The V and J genes are TRBV25-1 and TRBJ1-2, with D perhaps TRBD1 (5 bases). Between the trimmed V and J ends, which lost 3 bases and 8 bases, there was a span of 16 bases. Germline V gene sequence: CDR1 MGHDK, CDR2 SYGVNS. The CDR3 runs 14 residues. The CDR3 sequence is CASSDAQGMRGYTF. In DNA form, the CDR3 reads TGTGCCAGCAGTGACGCTCAGGGTATGAGAGGCTACACCTTC.

The genes are TRBV27 and TRBJ1-5, with 8 positions matching TRBD1. Germline CDR1 is MNHEY and CDR2 is SMNVEV (reference sequence). This CDR3 region has 16 residues. V lost 1 base and J lost 7; bases outside the gene matches: 9. The CDR3 loop reads CASSLWGRGRFQPQHF. In nucleotides, the CDR3 is TGTGCCAGCAGTTTATGGGGCAGGGGGCGTTTCCAGCCCCAGCATTTT.